This paragraph covers one TCR beta chain sequence. Time point defined: baseline, week 1 (first vaccination visit). Treatment described: pre-vaccination baseline after standard-of-care therapy. V was clipped by 1 base and J by 4 bases, with 13 bases between them. CDR1 is SGHDN and CDR2 is FVKESK in the germline V gene. There are 15 residues in the CDR3. Data came from immunoSEQ multiplex PCR; TCRdb stores just in-frame clones and leaves some out. The table records tens of thousands of clones, 88% of them present only once. The data were obtained in a study of a mutant IDH1 vaccine in newly diagnosed glioma.

This specimen consisted of PBMCs, obtained from a glioma patient treated with radiotherapy, temozolomide or both. The origin of this receptor is a woman aged 40 to 55 with glioma. The chain carries TRBV14 and TRBJ2-5; possibly TRBD2 for D (6 bases). In DNA, the CDR3 is TGTGCCAGCAGCCAAGTACACGCGGGGTCAGAGACCCAGTACTTC. Its protein is CASSQVHAGSETQYF.